The sequence of this T cell receptor beta chain was determined in a study of CXCR3-negative and CXCR3-positive naive CD8 T cells. Germline V CDR1 and CDR2: SGHAT, FQNNGV. This CDR3 is built from 16 residues. TRB cDNA was prepared as libraries by UMI-labeled 5' RACE. TCRdb reprocessed the 5' RACE reads; each CDR3 protein has one entry and no DNA is given. This listing includes 65,000 to 75,000 distinct CDR3 sequences. Sequences were obtained from naive CXCR3- CD8+ T cells from blood. Described subset: CD45RO-CCR7+CD27+CD95- naive CD8+ T cells lacking CXCR3 (TNR3-). The TCR sequence derives from a human donor in good health. Some clones in this sample may be carry-over from other donors' samples. The chain links TRBV11-2 to TRBJ2-7; absent DNA, TCRdb's TRBD1 call cannot be checked. The CDR3 protein is CASSTQQGGRSYEQYF.